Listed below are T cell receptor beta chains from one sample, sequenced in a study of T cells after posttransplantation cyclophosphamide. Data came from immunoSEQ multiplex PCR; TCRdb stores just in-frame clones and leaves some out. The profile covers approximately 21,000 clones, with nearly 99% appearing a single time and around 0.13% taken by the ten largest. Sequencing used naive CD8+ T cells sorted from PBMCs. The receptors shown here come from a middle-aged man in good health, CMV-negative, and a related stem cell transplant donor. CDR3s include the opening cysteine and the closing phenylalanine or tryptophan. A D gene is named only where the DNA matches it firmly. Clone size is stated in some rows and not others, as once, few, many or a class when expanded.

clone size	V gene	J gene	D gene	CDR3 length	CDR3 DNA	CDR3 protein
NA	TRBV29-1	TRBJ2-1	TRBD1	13	TGCACCTCTACAGGGGCCTCCTACAATGAGCAGTTCTTC	CTSTGASYNEQFF
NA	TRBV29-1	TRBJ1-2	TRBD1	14	TGCAGCGTTGTTCCAGGGGGCGGTAACTATGGCTACACCTTC	CSVVPGGGNYGYTF
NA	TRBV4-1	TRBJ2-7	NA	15	TGCGCCAGCAGCCAAGTCCAGGGAGGAATCTACGAGCAGTACTTC	CASSQVQGGIYEQYF
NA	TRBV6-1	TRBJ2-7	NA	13	TGTGCCAGCAGTGAAAGACCCAGGGACGAGCAGTACTTC	CASSERPRDEQYF
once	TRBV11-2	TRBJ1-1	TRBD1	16	TGTGCCAGCAGCTTAGTTCCGGGACAGGCGAACACTGAAGCTTTCTTT	CASSLVPGQANTEAFF
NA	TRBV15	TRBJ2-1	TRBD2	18	TGTGCCACCAGCAGAGATTTGGCACCGGGACTAGCGGGAGGGGAGCAGTTCTTC	CATSRDLAPGLAGGEQFF
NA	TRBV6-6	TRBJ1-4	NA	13	TGTGCCAGCAGTTACTCGATGAGTGAAAAACTGTTTTTT	CASSYSMSEKLFF
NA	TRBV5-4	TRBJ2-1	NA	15	TGTGCCAGCAGCCCATTGGGCGGGTCTTACAATGAGCAGTTCTTC	CASSPLGGSYNEQFF
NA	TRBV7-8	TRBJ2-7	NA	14	TGTGCCAGCAGCTTAGAAGGCCCCGGCCCAGGCACCTACTTC	CASSLEGPGPGTYF
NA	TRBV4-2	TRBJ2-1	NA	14	TGTGCCAGCAGCCAGCAGGAGGGGTTAGATGAGCAGTTCTTC	CASSQQEGLDEQFF
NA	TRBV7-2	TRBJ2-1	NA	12	TGTGCCAGCAGCTTTACTAGCAATGAGCAGTTCTTC	CASSFTSNEQFF
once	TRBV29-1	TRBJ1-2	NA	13	TGCAGCGTTGCCGGGGAGATTAACTATGGCTACACCTTC	CSVAGEINYGYTF
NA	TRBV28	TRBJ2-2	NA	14	TGTGCCAGCAGTTTATACACGAACACCGGGGAGCTGTTTTTT	CASSLYTNTGELFF
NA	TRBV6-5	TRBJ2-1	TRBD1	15	TGTGCCAGCAGCATACCGGGACAGGGGGTCAATGAGCAGTTCTTC	CASSIPGQGVNEQFF
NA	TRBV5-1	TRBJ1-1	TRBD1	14	TGCGCCAGCGGGTCGACAGGGATGAGCACTGAAGCTTTCTTT	CASGSTGMSTEAFF
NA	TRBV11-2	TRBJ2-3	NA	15	TGTGCCAGCAGTCTTTCGACACCAAGCACAGATACGCAGTATTTT	CASSLSTPSTDTQYF
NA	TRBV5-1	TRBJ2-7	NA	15	TGCGCCAGCAGCTTGGGAATATACAGCACCTACGAGCAGTACTTC	CASSLGIYSTYEQYF
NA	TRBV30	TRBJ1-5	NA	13	TGTGCCTGGAGTAGACTTAGTAATCAGCCCCAGCATTTT	CAWSRLSNQPQHF
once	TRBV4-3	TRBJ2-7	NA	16	TGCGCCAGCAGCCAGGAAGTGACACCACTAGGATACGAGCAGTACTTC	CASSQEVTPLGYEQYF
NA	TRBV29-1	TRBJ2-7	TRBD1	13	TGCAGCTTTCGGACAGGGAGCTCCTACGAGCAGTACTTC	CSFRTGSSYEQYF
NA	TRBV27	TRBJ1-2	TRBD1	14	TGTGCCAGCAGTTTAACAGGGGCTAACTATGGCTACACCTTC	CASSLTGANYGYTF
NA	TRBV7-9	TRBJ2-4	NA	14	TGTGCCAGCAGCCCCTGGCTAGGCCAAAACATTCAGTACTTC	CASSPWLGQNIQYF
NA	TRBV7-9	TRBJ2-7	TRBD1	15	TGTGCCAGCAGCTTAGGAGGGACAGGGGTCTACGAGCAGTACTTC	CASSLGGTGVYEQYF
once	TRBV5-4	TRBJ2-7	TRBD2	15	TGTGCCAGCAGCTTGGGGACTAGCGGGTCCTACGAGCAGTACTTC	CASSLGTSGSYEQYF
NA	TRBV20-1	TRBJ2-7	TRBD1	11	TGCAGTGCCAGGGGGCCCGACGAGCAGTACTTC	CSARGPDEQYF
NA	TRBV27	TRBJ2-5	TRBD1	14	TGTGCCAGCAGTTTGGGACAGGGTCATCGGACCCAGTACTTC	CASSLGQGHRTQYF